A single sample gave rise to the 5 T cell receptor beta chains below, sequenced in a study of regulatory T cells in long-lasting Graves disease (dated by TCRdb to the early 2020s). The time point label, read with the paper, signifies: newly diagnosed GD, antithyroid drugs for less than 3 months. For both TCR sequencing and RNA sequencing, RNA was extracted from PBMCs in TRIzol. The library was built by means of multiplex PCR. Sequencing was performed on an Illumina HiSeq 4000. TCR beta libraries were built with iRepertoire HTBI primers and Arm-PCR amplification of CDR3 regions. TCRdb redid the processing of the public reads, applying fastp at Q25 and MiXCR, and retained in-frame beta chains. Records with the same CDR3 protein are collapsed into one entry carrying the most frequent genes and DNA. This sample has around 420,000 distinct CDR3 sequences in its table, and about 15% of those were observed once. The ten most abundant clones make up over 7.5% of the sample.

These data were likewise used in another study, on T cells in Graves' hyperthyroidism and ophthalmopathy.

This specimen consisted of peripheral blood mononuclear cells (PBMCs), obtained at new diagnosis, from a patient treated with antithyroid drugs. These receptor sequences come from a woman between 40 and 55 years old with Graves disease. Donor details come from another sample of the same person, matched by shared clones.

In this sample, this clonotype turned up many times. This chain connects TRBV4-1 to TRBJ2-7, with no clear D. Trimming left V 1 base short and J 2 bases short, with 12 bases between. Germline V lookup: CDR1 MGHRA, CDR2 YSYEKL. The CDR3 consists of 15 residues. CDR3 in DNA: TGCGCCAGCAGCCAAGTCCTGTCAGAGCCCTACGAGCAGTACTTC. It codes for CASSQVLSEPYEQYF.

This clonotype was recorded many times. The chain is built from TRBV11-2 and TRBJ1-1, with D perhaps matching TRBD1 (6 bases). Germline CDR1 SGHAT, CDR2 FQNNGV. The CDR3 runs to 14 residues. Trimming took off 6 bases at V and 5 bases at J, with 16 bases between the two ends. The CDR3 region has the DNA TGTGCCAGCAGTCAAGCGGGGGGGACAACTGAAGCTTTCTTT. Translated, it gives CASSQAGGTTEAFF.

The sample holds many counts of this clonotype. The chain recombines TRBV6-1 with TRBJ2-1; perhaps TRBD1 as D (5 bases). This CDR3 contains 13 residues. CDR1 and CDR2 (germline): MNHNS, SASEGT. V lost 8 bases to trimming and J lost 9 bases, with 17 bases between them. CDR3 sequence reads: CASPDRTGGEQFF. The CDR3 DNA reads as TGTGCCAGCCCTGACCGAACAGGCGGTGAGCAGTTCTTC.

Details on this clonotype: Given a much more abundant clone one base away, this may be a read error. This chain joins TRBV10-2 and TRBJ2-7; 12 nucleotides align to TRBD2. The J segment lost 5 bases and the V segment lost 7 bases, leaving 15 bases of the junction unmatched. The CDR3 is 17 residues long. Germline V CDR1 and CDR2: WSHSY, SAAADI. CDR3 nucleotide sequence: TGCGCCAGCATGCAGACAGGACTAGCGGGGAATACCAACGAGCAGTACTTC. Its protein product is CASMQTGLAGNTNEQYF.

The chain links TRBV12-3 or TRBV12-4 to TRBJ2-7; TRBD1 aligns across 8 bases. The CDR3 is 13 residues long. V dropped 6 bases and J dropped 1; count of bases not matched to a gene: 2. DNA of the CDR3: TGTGCCAGCAGAGGGACAGGTTCCTACGAGCAGTACTTC. This codes for CASRGTGSYEQYF.